This T cell receptor (beta chain) came from a study of CD4 and CD8 cells across lung adenocarcinoma regions. Germline V gene lookup returns CDR1 MGHRA and CDR2 YSYEKL. The CDR3 extends over 15 amino acids. This clonotype was counted only a few times. Donors had localized lung adenocarcinoma, a non-small cell lung cancer. TCRdb re-derived calls from the PCR reads in MiXCR, one entry per CDR3 protein. The data contain tens of thousands of distinct CDR3 sequences, around 50% of them singletons. Input material: CD8+ T cells from the center of a lung tumor. The TCR comes from a female donor with lung adenocarcinoma. The CD4 and CD8 labels of this study may be unreliable. V is TRBV4-1 and J is TRBJ2-5; TRBD1 matches 7 bases. The J call may be faulty, since TRBJ2-7 better matches the DNA end. The CDR3, as DNA: TGCGCCAGCAGCCACACCCGGGACAGATCCTACGAGCAGTACTTC. Translation: CASSHTRDRSYEQYF.